The 15 T cell receptor beta chains reported below all come from one sample, sequenced in a study of T cell changes during pregnancy in multiple sclerosis (dated by TCRdb to 2018 to 2020). Libraries were made using the immunoSEQ multiplex PCR assay. Not all clones reach the TCRdb copy of this immuneACCESS table, which keeps in-frame sequences only. Checked studies attribute under half of the gap to unresolved V genes and leave the rest unexplained. Counted in this sample were approximately 66,000 clones; roughly 92% of them appeared once. Around 2% of the sample comes from the top ten. Sequenced here: peripheral blood, sampled in the third trimester of pregnancy. The source is a female donor in good health, enrolled as a control in a pregnancy study.

The chain has TRBV28 and TRBJ2-7, with D maybe TRBD1 (6 bases). V lost 7 bases and J lost 3, with 10 bases in between. The CDR3 is made up of 12 amino acids. CDR1 MDHEN and CDR2 SYDVKM come from the germline V gene. CDR3 protein: CASMARGYEQYF. Here the CDR3 DNA reads TGTGCCAGCATGGCCAGGGGCTACGAGCAGTACTTC.

The chain combines TRBV9 with TRBJ2-7; tentatively, D is TRBD1 (5 bases). From germline, CDR1 is SGDLS and CDR2 YYNGEE. The CDR3 is 15 residues long. The V end lost 0 bases, the J end lost 1 base, and 11 bases lay between the germline ends. In DNA, the CDR3 is TGTGCCAGCAGCGTAGAGGGGTCTGAGTCCTACGAGCAGTACTTC. It translates to CASSVEGSESYEQYF.

J is TRBJ2-5 and V is TRBV18; 8 bases match TRBD1. This CDR3 contains 15 residues. CDR1 KGHSH and CDR2 LQKENI come from the germline V gene. The V segment lost 5 bases and the J segment 2 bases; nucleotides outside the gene matches: 7. In DNA, the CDR3 is TGTGCCAGCTCAACAGGACAGGGAGGTCAAGAGACCCAGTACTTC. This encodes CASSTGQGGQETQYF.

V usage is TRBV19 and J usage is TRBJ2-6, with D perhaps matching TRBD1 (5 bases). Germline V gene data show CDR1 as LNHDA and CDR2 as SQIVND (reference sequence). The ends were cut back, 3 bases at V and 1 base at J, with 16 bases in the middle. There are 18 residues in the CDR3. This chain's CDR3 is CASSIQGPPRSGANVLTF. For the CDR3, the DNA is TGTGCCAGTAGTATTCAGGGCCCTCCCCGGTCTGGGGCCAACGTCCTGACTTTC.

The J gene is TRBJ2-5, the V gene TRBV28; no definite D call. In germline, CDR1 is MDHEN, CDR2 SYDVKM. Between the trimmed V and J ends, which lost 0 bases and 3 bases, there was a span of 8 bases. This CDR3 comprises 14 residues. CDR3 residues: CASSLWAAEETQYF. CDR3 DNA sequence: TGTGCCAGCAGTTTATGGGCGGCGGAAGAGACCCAGTACTTC.

The chain joins TRBV9 to TRBJ2-1; D gene ambiguous. The CDR3 contains 10 residues. The germline V gene has CDR1 SGDLS and CDR2 YYNGEE. V shed 7 bases and J shed 8 bases, with 7 bases lying between them. Here the CDR3 DNA reads TGTGCCAGCGGTTCGGATGAGCAGTTCTTC. Translation: CASGSDEQFF.

This rearrangement joins TRBV19 to TRBJ2-3, with D tentatively TRBD2 (6 bases). CDR3 length: 14 residues. Per the germline V gene, CDR1 is LNHDA and CDR2 is SQIVND (reference sequence). Trimming pared 1 base from V and 8 bases from J, leaving 13 bases between. The CDR3 here is CASSIARGTGTQYF. The CDR3 bases are TGTGCCAGTAGTATAGCTCGGGGGACGGGTACGCAGTATTTT.

This chain connects TRBV5-1 to TRBJ2-7, with a weak D call TRBD1 (6 bases). V lost 0 bases and J 0 bases, leaving 13 bases between the germline ends. The CDR3 is 16 residues long. Germline CDR1 SGHRS, CDR2 YFSETQ. CDR3 DNA: TGCGCCAGCAGCTTGGTCTCCCTGGACAGCTCCTACGAGCAGTACTTC. Translated: CASSLVSLDSSYEQYF. Full variable domain (outside the CDR3, taken from reference TRBV5-1 and TRBJ2-7): KAGVTQTPRYLIKTRGQQVTLSCSPISGHRSVSWYQQTPGQGLQFLFEYFSETQRNKGNFPGRFSGRQFSNSRSEMNVSTLELGDSALYLCASSLVSLDSSYEQYFGPGTRLTVT.

The chain combines TRBV7-2 with TRBJ1-5; 8 bases align to TRBD1. V dropped 3 bases and J dropped 5; count of bases not matched to a gene: 3. The CDR3 totals 14 residues. The germline gives CDR1 SGHTA, CDR2 FQGNSA. CDR3 protein: CASSLDREYQPQHF. The CDR3 DNA follows: TGTGCCAGCAGCTTGGACAGGGAGTATCAGCCCCAGCATTTT. Variable domain in full (rest from reference TRBV7-2 and TRBJ1-5): GAGVSQSPSNKVTEKGKDVELRCDPISGHTALYWYRQSLGQGLEFLIYFQGNSAPDKSGLPSDRFSAERTGGSVSTLTIQRTQQEDSAVYLCASSLDREYQPQHFGDGTRLSIL.

The chain has TRBV7-8 and TRBJ1-5, with D possibly being TRBD1 (6 bases). CDR3 size: 18 residues. Deletions cut 5 bases from V and 2 bases from J, with 22 bases between. Germline V gene data show CDR1 as SGHVS and CDR2 as FQNEAQ. CDR3 protein: CASSLMQQGRVGNQPQHF. CDR3 coding DNA: TGTGCCAGCAGCCTAATGCAACAGGGTAGAGTGGGCAATCAGCCCCAGCATTTT.

CDR3 sequence reads: CASSWGRIDRGYGYTF. In nucleotides, the CDR3 is TGTGCCAGCAGCTGGGGAAGAATCGACAGGGGCTATGGCTACACCTTC. The chain has TRBV11-2 and TRBJ1-2; 8 bases agree with TRBD1. V dropped 4 bases and J dropped 4; count of bases not matched to a gene: 11. This CDR3 has 16 residues. In germline, CDR1 is SGHAT, CDR2 FQNNGV.

This clone was seen only once. This chain connects TRBV27 to TRBJ1-2; 9 bases are a match to TRBD1. The CDR3 has 14 amino acids. V shed 3 bases and J 6 bases; nucleotides not matched to a gene: 5. Germline CDR1 reads MNHEY; CDR2 reads SMNVEV (reference sequence). The CDR3 loop is CASSLGDRVHGYTF. CDR3 DNA sequence: TGTGCCAGCAGTTTGGGGGACAGGGTCCATGGCTACACCTTC.

This chain uses TRBV7-3 with TRBJ2-1, with 8 bases that match TRBD2. This CDR3 spans 13 amino acids. The V gene end was trimmed by 5 bases and the J gene end by 12 bases; junction bases not matched to a gene: 9. Per germline, CDR1 SGHTA and CDR2 FQGTGA. The CDR3 sequence is CASSPITGGGQFF. The DNA for the CDR3 is TGTGCCAGCAGCCCCATAACCGGGGGGGGGCAGTTCTTC.

The V and J genes are TRBV19 and TRBJ2-2, with 9 bases matching TRBD1. The CDR3 runs 15 residues. Germline CDR1 reads LNHDA; CDR2 reads SQIVND (reference sequence). Trimming at V came to 8 bases and at J to 6 bases, leaving 10 bases not matched to a gene. The CDR3 nucleotides read TGTGCCAGTTTTGTCGGGACAGGGTGGTCCGGGGAGCTGTTTTTT. This codes for CASFVGTGWSGELFF.

The chain links TRBV6-4 to TRBJ2-5, with a weak D call TRBD1 (5 bases). The CDR3 covers 14 residues. Trimming took 4 bases from V and 3 from J, leaving 12 bases between them. In germline, CDR1 is MRHNA, CDR2 SNTAGT. CDR3: CASSAGPEEETQYF. In nucleotides, the CDR3 is TGTGCCAGCAGTGCAGGGCCAGAAGAAGAGACCCAGTACTTC.